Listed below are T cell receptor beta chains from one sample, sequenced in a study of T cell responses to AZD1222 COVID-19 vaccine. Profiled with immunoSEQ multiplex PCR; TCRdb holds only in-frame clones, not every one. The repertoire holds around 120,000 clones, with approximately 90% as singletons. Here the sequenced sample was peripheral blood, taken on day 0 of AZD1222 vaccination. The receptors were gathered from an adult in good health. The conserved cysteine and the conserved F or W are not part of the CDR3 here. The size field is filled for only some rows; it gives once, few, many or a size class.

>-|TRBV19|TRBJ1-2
ASTHHGTGYYGYT
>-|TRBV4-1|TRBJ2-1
ASSQVRGQGAHNEQF
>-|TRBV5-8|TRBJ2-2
ASSMGTDTNTGELF
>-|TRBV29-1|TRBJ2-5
SVLPPWGRETQY
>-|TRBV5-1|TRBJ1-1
ASSLQGPDTEAF
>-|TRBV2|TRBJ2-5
ASSEQRDQETQY
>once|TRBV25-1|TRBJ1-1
ASSGTPRGTEAF
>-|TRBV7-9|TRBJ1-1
ASSLGQPGLRAF
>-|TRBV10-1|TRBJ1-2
ASSESRGPYGYT
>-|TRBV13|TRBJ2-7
ASSPTGGPYEQY
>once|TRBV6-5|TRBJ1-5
ASNRGGYSNQPQH
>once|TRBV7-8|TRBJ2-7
ASSRLAGDTYEQY
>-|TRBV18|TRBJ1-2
ASSPGTGEAGYT
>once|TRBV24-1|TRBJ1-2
ATSGGYGYT
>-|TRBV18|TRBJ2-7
ASTDRAYEQY
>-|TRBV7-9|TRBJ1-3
ASSFGTNRDRESGNTIY